The 6 T cell receptor beta chains below all came from one sample that was sequenced in a study of cytomegalovirus exposure and HLA in healthy donors (dated by TCRdb to 2016 to 2017). The library was generated by the immunoSEQ multiplex PCR assay. The multiplex PCR relied on a mix of 60 forward primers for TCR Vbeta segments and 13 reverse primers for TCR Jbeta segments. TCRdb took this table from immuneACCESS and kept in-frame rearrangements with V and J called. Such tables lack part of the clones; where checked against another copy, unresolved V genes explain under half of the gap, and the rest is unexplained. Here the sample has approximately 37,000 clones; about 74% occur a single time. About 5.7% of the sample rests with the top ten. The material sequenced was PBMCs. The source of these receptors is a young man in good health and CMV-seronegative.

The CDR3 nucleotides read TGTGCCAGCAGTTACACGACTCTACAGGGTGTGGAGCTGTTTTTT. The encoded protein is CASSYTTLQGVELFF. The rearrangement uses TRBV6-5 and TRBJ2-2, with TRBD1 as a possible D gene (6 bases). The V end lost 2 bases, the J end lost 10 bases, and 17 bases lay between the germline ends. From germline, CDR1 is MNHEY and CDR2 SVGAGI. CDR3 length: 15 amino acids.

This clone was recorded once. The V and J genes are TRBV2 and TRBJ1-6, with 9 bases identical to TRBD1. With 7 bases clipped from V and 0 bases from J, the junction kept 4 bases outside the gene matches. The CDR3 has 16 residues. Germline CDR1 reads SNHLY; CDR2 reads FYNNEI. The CDR3: CASTGTGRSYNSPLHF. The CDR3 nucleotides read TGTGCCAGCACCGGGACAGGGCGCTCCTATAATTCACCCCTCCACTTT.

This chain links TRBV6-5 with TRBJ2-7; 8 bases are a match to TRBD1. The CDR3 is made up of 15 amino acids. Per the germline V gene, CDR1 is MNHEY and CDR2 is SVGAGI. Trimming removed 7 bases from V and 5 bases from J; junction bases left unmatched: 13. The CDR3, as DNA: TGTGCCAGCAATCCCGGGACAGGTTTTTCCAACGAGCAGTACTTC. It codes for CASNPGTGFSNEQYF.

The V call is TRBV7-3, the J call TRBJ2-7; 11 bases match TRBD2. V lost 4 bases to trimming and J lost 3 bases; unmatched junction nucleotides: 5. The CDR3 spans 15 residues. Germline CDR1 and CDR2: SGHTA and FQGTGA. Here the CDR3 DNA reads TGTGCCAGCAGCTCCACTAGCGGGAGTATCTACGAGCAGTACTTC. It yields the protein CASSSTSGSIYEQYF.

This chain connects TRBV11-2 to TRBJ2-7, with 7 bases that match TRBD1. The CDR3 is 13 amino acids. J lost 5 bases, V lost 5 bases, and 6 bases had no gene match. CDR1 SGHAT and CDR2 FQNNGV come from the germline V gene. CDR3 nucleotides: TGTGCCAGCAGCCGCCGGGACAGCAACGAGCAGTACTTC. Amino acid sequence: CASSRRDSNEQYF.

The CDR3 nucleotides are TGTGCCAGCAGTACCGCTCTTTATTTTGATCCTAACTGGACAGGTTACGAGCAGTACTTC. It specifies CASSTALYFDPNWTGYEQYF. The gene calls are TRBV28 and TRBJ2-7; TRBD1 aligns across 7 bases. Per germline, CDR1 MDHEN and CDR2 SYDVKM. The trim removed 5 bases at V and 4 bases at J, leaving 26 bases unmatched. The CDR3 loop spans 20 amino acids.